The 14 T cell receptor beta chains listed next were all sequenced from one sample in a study of blood T cells in healthy people across ages (dated by TCRdb to the mid-2010s). Library construction relied on 5' RACE. The listed sequencing device is Illumina HiSeq 2500. The second PCR ran for about 7 to 11 cycles and used a J-beta primer mix along with a sample-barcoded 5' primer. The public reads were reprocessed in TCRdb via fastp at Q25 and MiXCR, keeping in-frame beta chains. Entries that share a CDR3 protein sequence are merged under the most common genes and DNA. This sample is represented by about 1.1 million distinct CDR3 sequences; approximately 38% of them were singletons. In total, the top ten clones hold over 10% of the sample. Sequences were obtained from blood. The receptors were sampled from a man aged 18 to 35 in good health.

This clonotype was seen a few times. The V gene is TRBV3-1, the J gene TRBJ1-2, with 8 nucleotides matching TRBD1. CDR1 and CDR2 from the germline V gene are LGHDT and YNNKEL (reference sequence). The ends lost 4 bases at V and 0 bases at J; junction bases unmatched: 7. There are 16 residues in the CDR3. The CDR3 loop is CASSPGTGRTNYGYTF. The CDR3 region has the DNA TGTGCCAGCAGCCCTGGGACAGGACGTACTAACTATGGCTACACCTTC.

The table lists this clonotype with a few counts. The rearrangement uses TRBV7-9 and TRBJ2-7, with unresolved D. Trimming cost V 1 base and J 2 bases, with 9 bases left between them. The CDR3 length is 14 residues. The germline CDR1 and CDR2 sequences are SEHNR and FQNEAQ (reference sequence). Here the CDR3 reads CASSLDYGTYEQYF. The DNA for the CDR3 is TGTGCCAGCAGCTTAGATTATGGGACCTACGAGCAGTACTTC.

The chain joins TRBV27 to TRBJ2-4, with D tentatively TRBD2 (6 bases). V gave up 5 bases and J gave up 6 bases, with 26 bases separating them. Germline V CDR1 and CDR2: MNHEY, SMNVEV (reference sequence). CDR3 length: 18 amino acids. CDR3 sequence: CASSPTQLAVTELNIQYF. The CDR3 region has the DNA TGTGCCAGCAGTCCGACTCAATTAGCGGTAACAGAATTAAACATTCAGTACTTC.

In this sample, this clonotype turned up a few times. The gene calls are TRBV27 and TRBJ2-1; 11 positions agree with TRBD2. Germline CDR1 reads MNHEY; CDR2 reads SMNVEV (reference sequence). The CDR3 extends over 14 amino acids. V was clipped by 7 bases and J by 5 bases; unmatched bases: 4. The CDR3 DNA follows: TGTGCCAGCACAAGACTAGCGGGGAACAATGAGCAGTTCTTC. Amino acids: CASTRLAGNNEQFF.

This clonotype was recorded a few times. The rearrangement joins TRBV19 to TRBJ1-1; D possibly corresponds to TRBD1 (5 bases). Trimming stripped 3 bases from V and 2 bases from J, with 10 bases between. The CDR3 is 14 residues long. The germline CDR1 and CDR2 sequences are LNHDA and SQIVND (reference sequence). This chain's CDR3 is CASSMGLYNTEAFF. The DNA for the CDR3 is TGTGCCAGTAGTATGGGGCTTTATAACACTGAAGCTTTCTTT.

This clonotype was picked up many times. The CDR3 DNA follows: TGTGCCAGCAGCCTCTTAGGGGCGGGGGGGACAGATACGCAGTATTTT. Its translation: CASSLLGAGGTDTQYF. This sequence joins TRBV11-2 and TRBJ2-3; 9 nucleotides line up with TRBD2. The CDR3 consists of 16 residues. The V gene's germline CDR1 is SGHAT and CDR2 FQNNGV. J was trimmed by 3 bases and V by 5 bases; bases with no gene match: 9.

V gene TRBV7-3 combines with J gene TRBJ2-1; D ambiguous. The V gene lost 1 base and the J gene lost 5 bases, with 9 bases spanning the gap. Germline loops: CDR1 SGHTA, CDR2 FQGTGA. The CDR3 extends over 14 amino acids. Written as DNA, the CDR3 is TGTGCCAGCAGCTTAATCGGGCCAGACAATGAGCAGTTCTTC. Its translation: CASSLIGPDNEQFF.

This chain joins TRBV5-1 and TRBJ1-2; D not resolved. Germline V lookup: CDR1 SGHRS, CDR2 YFSETQ. CDR3 length equals 16 residues. V gave up 0 bases and J gave up 4 bases, with 16 bases separating them. The CDR3 sequence is CASSLAASSSGYGYTF. Here the CDR3 DNA reads TGCGCCAGCAGCTTGGCCGCCTCATCCTCGGGCTATGGCTACACCTTC.

The chain employs TRBV28 and TRBJ1-3, with D possibly matching TRBD1 (6 bases). The CDR3 is made up of 17 amino acids. From germline, CDR1 is MDHEN and CDR2 SYDVKM. Trimming took off 6 bases at V and 2 bases at J, with 20 bases between the two ends. The DNA for the CDR3 is TGTGCCAGCAGATTGGGGGGGGCGGACCGTACTGGAAACACCATATATTTT. Residues: CASRLGGADRTGNTIYF.

V gene TRBV7-9 combines with J gene TRBJ2-6; D is uncertain. The V and J ends lost 5 bases and 3 bases respectively, with 11 bases between them. This CDR3 spans 15 amino acids. Germline V gene lookup returns CDR1 SEHNR and CDR2 FQNEAQ (reference sequence). The CDR3: CASSPDWYGANVLTF. In nucleotides, the CDR3 is TGTGCCAGCAGCCCTGACTGGTATGGGGCCAACGTCCTGACTTTC.

The V and J genes are TRBV20-1 and TRBJ1-5; D not certain. Germline values: CDR1 DFQATT, CDR2 SNEGSKA (reference sequence). The CDR3 is 13 residues long. The DNA for the CDR3 is TGCAGCCCAGTAGCGGCCCCCAATCAGCCCCAGCATTTT. Protein product: CSPVAAPNQPQHF.

The sample holds many counts of this clonotype. The chain carries TRBV5-1 and TRBJ1-5; TRBD1 is a possible D gene (6 bases). The CDR3 consists of 15 residues. Trimming cost V 1 base and J 2 bases, with 10 bases left between them. Germline CDR1 SGHRS, CDR2 YFSETQ. In nucleotides, the CDR3 is TGCGCCAGCAGCTTGATCCCAGGGGGCAATCAGCCCCAGCATTTT. Protein: CASSLIPGGNQPQHF.

The chain combines TRBV7-9 with TRBJ2-3; 8 bases align to TRBD1. This CDR3 comprises 13 residues. Germline assignment: CDR1 SEHNR and CDR2 FQNEAQ (reference sequence). After removal of 4 bases from V and 12 bases from J, the junction contained 9 bases not matched to a gene. CDR3 residues: CASSYVQGAVQYF. CDR3 DNA: TGTGCCAGCAGCTACGTCCAGGGGGCTGTTCAGTATTTT.

This sequence joins TRBV10-3 and TRBJ2-5; D unclear. The CDR3 contains 14 residues. In germline, CDR1 is ENHRY, CDR2 SYGVKD. Deletions cut 2 bases from V and 1 base from J, with 8 bases between. The CDR3 spells CAISENLGQETQYF. The CDR3 coding sequence is TGTGCCATCAGTGAGAATTTAGGCCAAGAGACCCAGTACTTC.